The clone carrying this T cell receptor beta chain was counted ten times or more. The target antigen is unknown. The germline CDR1 and CDR2 sequences are MDHEN and SYDVKM. The CDR3 covers 12 residues. V lost 6 bases to trimming and J lost 4 bases, with 9 bases between them. The source of the sample is a study of blood T cells in healthy people across ages. Findings and limits, study-wide: Long-lived and aged donors differed, with more naive CD4+ cells and higher diversity in the long-lived.

With a J-beta primer mix and a sample-barcoded 5' primer, a second PCR ran about 7 to 11 cycles. TCRdb analysed the 5' RACE reads with MiXCR anew, one entry per CDR3 protein. Here the sample spans 600,000 to 850,000 distinct CDR3 sequences, approximately 25% being singletons. These data also formed part of another study, on T cells of mothers and their children. That work states: Slightly, though not significantly, more overlap was seen in related than in unrelated mother-child pairs.

This receptor was identified in a boy younger than 18 in good health. Sequencing used blood. This sequence joins TRBV28 and TRBJ1-2, with a tentative D call TRBD1 (5 bases). CDR3 amino acids: CASSAGGYGYTF. The CDR3 DNA follows: TGTGCCAGCAGCGCCGGGGGCTATGGCTACACCTTC.